A single sample is the source of the 27 T cell receptor beta chains below, sequenced in a study of shared clonotypes between healthy human individuals. Clones were sequenced by immunoSEQ multiplex PCR, and TCRdb holds only the in-frame ones, with some missing. This table has over a million clones, around three quarters appearing once. Specimen: memory CD4+ T cells from PBMCs. The subset was: CD45RA-negative fraction. The receptor set was obtained from a young man in good health. Some clones in this sample may be carry-over from other donors' samples.

This clone was detected only a few times. This rearrangement joins TRBV30 to TRBJ2-3, with D perhaps matching TRBD2 (5 bases). The germline V and J ends were trimmed by 1 base and 6 bases, with 11 bases remaining between them. This CDR3 contains 13 residues. Germline loops: CDR1 GTSNPN, CDR2 SVGIG (reference sequence). CDR3 in amino acids: CAWSGPRRDTQYF. Here the CDR3 DNA reads TGTGCCTGGAGTGGTCCGCGGAGGGATACGCAGTATTTT.

This clone showed up just a few times. The chain's CDR3 is CASSSTGDYGYTF. CDR3 DNA: TGTGCCAGCAGTTCTACAGGGGACTATGGCTACACCTTC. This chain connects TRBV6-1 to TRBJ1-2; 7 nucleotides align to TRBD1. Germline CDR1 reads MNHNS; CDR2 reads SASEGT. The CDR3 contains 13 residues. The V segment lost 5 bases and the J segment 3 bases; nucleotides outside the gene matches: 3.

V is TRBV28 and J is TRBJ2-1; 11 nucleotides align to TRBD2. This CDR3 region has 14 residues. The V and J ends lost 7 bases and 8 bases, in that order; junction bases with no gene match: 7. Germline CDR1 is MDHEN and CDR2 is SYDVKM. The CDR3 reads CASKTSGSKDEQFF. CDR3 bases: TGTGCCAGCAAAACTAGCGGGAGCAAGGATGAGCAGTTCTTC.

The chain combines TRBV21-1 with TRBJ2-3. TRBV21-1 corresponds to a pseudogene. CDR3 length equals 19 residues. This chain's CDR3 is CASSTRARDATVPTDTQYF. The DNA of the CDR3 is TGTGCCAGCAGCACGAGGGCTCGGGACGCAACTGTTCCCACAGATACGCAGTATTTT.

The genes are TRBV2 and TRBJ2-7; D is perhaps TRBD1 (5 bases). Trimming removed 8 bases from V and 0 bases from J, with 14 bases in between. This CDR3 contains 14 residues. Per the germline V gene, CDR1 is SNHLY and CDR2 is FYNNEI. Written as DNA, the CDR3 is TGTGCCAGCCTAGACAGACCCCTCTCCTACGAGCAGTACTTC. It codes for CASLDRPLSYEQYF.

This clone was counted many times. This chain uses TRBV4-3 with TRBJ2-3; D not certain. V shed 0 bases and J shed 2 bases, with 9 bases lying between them. CDR1 and CDR2 from the germline V gene are LGHNA and YSLEER. The CDR3 is 15 amino acids. CDR3 in DNA: TGCGCCAGCAGCCAAGAATATGGGATCACAGATACGCAGTATTTT. As protein: CASSQEYGITDTQYF.

A note on this clone: A much more abundant neighbour one base away suggests this may be a read error. The sample holds other DNA sequences that translate to the same CDR3. This chain uses TRBV29-1 with TRBJ1-2; unclear D gene. The length of the CDR3 is 11 residues. V was cut by 7 bases and J by 2 bases, with 8 bases left in between. Germline V gene data show CDR1 as SQVTM and CDR2 as ANQGSEA. CDR3 sequence reads: CSAGDNYGYTF. CDR3 sequence (DNA): TGCAGCGCAGGAGACAACTATGGCTACACCTTC.

The chain couples TRBV5-6 to TRBJ2-5; 10 bases agree with TRBD1. The germline V gene has CDR1 SGHDT and CDR2 YYEEEE. The CDR3 extends over 15 amino acids. V was clipped by 4 bases and J by 5 bases; unmatched bases: 8. CDR3: CASSALGQGPETQYF. The CDR3 nucleotides read TGTGCCAGCAGCGCCCTGGGACAGGGGCCGGAGACCCAGTACTTC.

This chain joins TRBV6-5 and TRBJ2-3; no definite D call. This CDR3 is 15 amino acids long. V was trimmed by 2 bases and J by 6 bases, leaving 15 bases between them. Per the germline V gene, CDR1 is MNHEY and CDR2 is SVGAGI. CDR3 sequence (DNA): TGTGCCAGCAGTTACAAGGACGTTGCAAGCGATACGCAGTATTTT. Encoded protein: CASSYKDVASDTQYF.

The rearrangement joins TRBV11-2 to TRBJ2-7; a weak D match, TRBD2 (5 bases). Germline CDR1 SGHAT, CDR2 FQNNGV. V gave up 0 bases and J gave up 7 bases, with 13 bases separating them. CDR3 length: 14 amino acids. In DNA, the CDR3 is TGTGCCAGCAGCTTAGATCTGAGGTCGGGGGAGCAGTACTTC. It encodes CASSLDLRSGEQYF.

The V call is TRBV28, the J call TRBJ1-1, with 7 bases aligning to TRBD1. CDR3 length: 15 residues. V shed 5 bases, J shed 1 base, and the junction held 7 bases outside the gene matches. Germline V lookup: CDR1 MDHEN, CDR2 SYDVKM. The CDR3 reads CASSPPGTANTEAFF. CDR3 DNA: TGTGCCAGCAGTCCGCCCGGGACAGCGAACACTGAAGCTTTCTTT.

CDR3 in amino acids: CASSPEEGPLYEQFF. The CDR3 DNA reads as TGTGCCAGCAGCCCCGAAGAGGGTCCCCTTTATGAGCAGTTCTTC. The rearrangement links TRBV7-3 to TRBJ2-1, with D maybe TRBD2 (5 bases). Trimming pared 5 bases from V and 8 bases from J, leaving 19 bases between. The CDR3 has 15 amino acids. Germline lookup yields CDR1 SGHTA and CDR2 FQGTGA.

The chain joins TRBV5-8 to TRBJ2-1, with TRBD1 matching 7 bases. Losses at the gene ends were 2 bases for V and 4 bases for J; bases not matched to a gene: 12. The CDR3 is 17 residues long. Germline V gene sequence: CDR1 SGHTS, CDR2 YDEGEE. CDR3 sequence (DNA): TGTGCCAGCAGCTTCGCCGGTACAGGGACAGCGTACAATGAGCAGTTCTTC. Its translation is CASSFAGTGTAYNEQFF.

The chain combines TRBV6-1 with TRBJ2-1, with a weak D call TRBD2 (6 bases). The V gene's germline CDR1 is MNHNS and CDR2 SASEGT. Trimming removed 8 bases from V and 9 bases from J, with 20 bases in between. This CDR3 spans 14 amino acids. CDR3 amino acids: CASWRALPGGEQFF. The CDR3 coding sequence is TGTGCCAGCTGGAGGGCCCTCCCCGGCGGTGAGCAGTTCTTC.

The chain joins TRBV6-6 to TRBJ2-3, with D maybe TRBD2 (5 bases). Trimming took off 0 bases at V and 14 bases at J, with 21 bases between the two ends. Looked up from germline, CDR1 is MNHNY and CDR2 is SVGAGI (reference sequence). The CDR3 covers 15 residues. The CDR3 DNA reads as TGTGCCAGCAGTTACTCGATAGGGAGCGGTGGTATTTCGTATTTT. It is translated as CASSYSIGSGGISYF.

V gene TRBV27 combines with J gene TRBJ2-7, with D perhaps TRBD1 or TRBD2 (5 bases each). Trimming shortened V by 6 bases and J by 4 bases, and 16 bases separated the two germline ends. Germline-derived CDR1 and CDR2 are MNHEY and SMNVEV (reference sequence). The CDR3 totals 14 residues. Here the CDR3 reads CASSLTPGSYEQYF. The DNA for the CDR3 is TGTGCCAGCAGCCTTACCCCAGGGAGTTACGAGCAGTACTTC.

A word on this clone: Within the sample, other DNA sequences also encode this same CDR3. The gene calls are TRBV4-2 and TRBJ2-7; D is uncertain. V was clipped by 0 bases and J by 7 bases, with 7 bases between them. This CDR3 region has 12 residues. The germline V gene has CDR1 LGHNA and CDR2 YNFKEQ. The CDR3 nucleotides are TGTGCCAGCAGCCAAGATAGGCGAGAGCAGTACTTC. Encoded protein: CASSQDRREQYF.

V is TRBV7-2 and J is TRBJ2-1; 7 nucleotides agree with TRBD2. The CDR3 runs to 12 residues. The germline gives CDR1 SGHTA, CDR2 FQGNSA. Trimming cost V 8 bases and J 5 bases; bases outside gene matches: 3. The CDR3 sequence: CASGRAHNEQFF. CDR3 bases: TGTGCCAGCGGGAGGGCCCACAATGAGCAGTTCTTC. The full variable domain, with the rest looked up from reference TRBV7-2 and TRBJ2-1, is GAGVSQSPSNKVTEKGKDVELRCDPISGHTALYWYRQSLGQGLEFLIYFQGNSAPDKSGLPSDRFSAERTGGSVSTLTIQRTQQEDSAVYLCASGRAHNEQFFGPGTRLTVL.

CDR3 in DNA: TGTGCCATCAGTGAAGGTAGCGGGGGGAAGGTCCAAGAGACCCAGTACTTC. Translating gives CAISEGSGGKVQETQYF. The V gene is TRBV10-3, the J gene TRBJ2-5, with TRBD2 matching over 10 bases. There are 17 residues in the CDR3. The V gene's germline CDR1 is ENHRY and CDR2 SYGVKD. V lost 3 bases, J lost 1 base, and 8 bases stayed unmatched.

The V call is TRBV28, the J call TRBJ2-2, with D perhaps matching TRBD1 (5 bases). The CDR3 consists of 17 residues. The ends were cut back, 10 bases at V and 0 bases at J, with 21 bases in the middle. Germline CDR1 is MDHEN and CDR2 is SYDVKM. The CDR3 sequence: CATNRNVWTANTGELFF. CDR3 bases: TGTGCCACCAACAGGAACGTATGGACGGCGAACACCGGGGAGCTGTTTTTT. Full variable domain (outside the CDR3, taken from reference TRBV28 and TRBJ2-2): DVKVTQSSRYLVKRTGEKVFLECVQDMDHENMFWYRQDPGLGLRLIYFSYDVKMKEKGDIPEGYSVSREKKERFSLILESASTNQTSMYLCATNRNVWTANTGELFFGEGSRLTVL.

The chain's CDR3 is CASSERPGGAIRHTEAFF. DNA for the CDR3: TGTGCCAGCAGCGAACGCCCAGGGGGCGCGATCCGTCACACTGAAGCTTTCTTT. The rearrangement uses TRBV6-1 and TRBJ1-1, with 8 bases that match TRBD1. Trimming removed 6 bases from V and 3 bases from J; junction bases left unmatched: 18. The germline gives CDR1 MNHNS, CDR2 SASEGT. CDR3 length: 18 residues.

V and J are TRBV29-1 and TRBJ2-2; D may be TRBD1 (6 bases). The CDR3 is 13 residues long. V lost 4 bases and J lost 4, with 10 bases in between. Germline loops: CDR1 SQVTM, CDR2 ANQGSEA. CDR3 loop: CSVVPGVTGELFF. The CDR3, as DNA: TGCAGCGTTGTGCCAGGGGTCACCGGGGAGCTGTTTTTT.

V gene TRBV6-5 combines with J gene TRBJ1-5, with D possibly matching TRBD1 (6 bases). The CDR3 length is 13 residues. Trimming removed 7 bases from V and 3 bases from J, with 10 bases in between. CDR1 MNHEY and CDR2 SVGAGI come from the germline V gene. The CDR3 here is CASTDRLNQPQHF. The CDR3 DNA sequence: TGTGCCAGCACGGACAGACTCAATCAGCCCCAGCATTTT.

This clone was counted only a few times. The chain combines TRBV11-1 with TRBJ1-1, with TRBD1 matching over 7 bases. The germline V gene has CDR1 SGHAT and CDR2 FQDESV (reference sequence). This CDR3 has 16 amino acids. The V gene end was trimmed by 2 bases and the J gene end by 7 bases; junction bases not matched to a gene: 13. The CDR3 nucleotides are TGTGCCAGCAGCTTACTTACCAACTCAGGGACAGATGAAGCTTTCTTT. Residues: CASSLLTNSGTDEAFF.

This clone was seen more than once but under ten times. The rearrangement joins TRBV19 to TRBJ1-1, with D maybe TRBD1 (6 bases). The V and J ends lost 8 bases and 11 bases respectively, with 15 bases between them. This CDR3 region has 11 residues. Per the germline V gene, CDR1 is LNHDA and CDR2 is SQIVND (reference sequence). CDR3 nucleotide sequence: TGTGCCAGTGTCGGGGGCGCGAGGGCTTTCTTT. It yields the protein CASVGGARAFF.

On this clone: In the same sample, other DNA sequences code for this CDR3. The chain recombines TRBV9 with TRBJ1-3, with D unclear. CDR1 is SGDLS and CDR2 is YYNGEE in the germline V gene. The CDR3 consists of 12 residues. V was trimmed by 2 bases and J by 4 bases, leaving 4 bases between them. This CDR3 reads CASSVGGNTIYF. CDR3 DNA sequence: TGTGCCAGCAGCGTGGGAGGAAACACCATATATTTT. The variable domain in full, completed from reference TRBV9 and TRBJ1-3, reads DSGVTQTPKHLITATGQRVTLRCSPRSGDLSVYWYQQSLDQGLQFLIQYYNGEERAKGNILERFSAQQFPDLHSELNLSSLELGDSALYFCASSVGGNTIYFGEGSWLTVV.

This chain uses TRBV11-2 with TRBJ2-2, with 10 bases aligning to TRBD2. The CDR3 totals 15 residues. CDR1 and CDR2 from the germline V gene are SGHAT and FQNNGV. V dropped 5 bases and J dropped 3; count of bases not matched to a gene: 3. This chain's CDR3 is CASSVAGGYTGELFF. CDR3 sequence (DNA): TGTGCCAGCAGCGTAGCGGGAGGATACACCGGGGAGCTGTTTTTT.